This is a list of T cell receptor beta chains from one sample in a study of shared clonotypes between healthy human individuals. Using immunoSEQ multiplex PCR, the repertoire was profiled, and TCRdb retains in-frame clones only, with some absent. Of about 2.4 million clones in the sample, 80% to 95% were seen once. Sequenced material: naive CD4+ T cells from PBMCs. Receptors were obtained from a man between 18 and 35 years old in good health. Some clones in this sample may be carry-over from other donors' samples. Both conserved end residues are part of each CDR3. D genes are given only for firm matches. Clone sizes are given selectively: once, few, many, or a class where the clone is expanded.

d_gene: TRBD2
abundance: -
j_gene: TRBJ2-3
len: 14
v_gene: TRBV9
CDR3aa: CASSVDTSGRVRYF
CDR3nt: TGTGCCAGCAGCGTAGATACTAGCGGGAGGGTTCGTTATTTT

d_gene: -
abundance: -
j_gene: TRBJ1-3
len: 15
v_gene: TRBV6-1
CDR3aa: CASTLGGNAGNTIYF
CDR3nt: TGTGCCAGCACCCTGGGGGGAAACGCTGGAAACACCATATATTTT

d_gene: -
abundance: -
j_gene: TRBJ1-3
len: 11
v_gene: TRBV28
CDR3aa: CASSSRNTIYF
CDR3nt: TGTGCCAGCAGTTCTCGGAACACCATATATTTT

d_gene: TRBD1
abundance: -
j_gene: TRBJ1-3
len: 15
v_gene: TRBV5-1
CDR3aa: CASSTQGAAGNTIYF
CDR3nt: TGCGCCAGCAGTACCCAGGGGGCGGCTGGAAACACCATATATTTT

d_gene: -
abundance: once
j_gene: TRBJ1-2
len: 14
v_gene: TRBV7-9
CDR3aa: CASSLVGGGYGYTF
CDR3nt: TGTGCCAGCAGCTTAGTGGGCGGTGGATATGGCTACACCTTC

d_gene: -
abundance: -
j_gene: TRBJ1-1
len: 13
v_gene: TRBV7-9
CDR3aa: CASRSGVNTEAFF
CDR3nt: TGTGCCAGTCGCTCCGGGGTGAACACTGAAGCTTTCTTT

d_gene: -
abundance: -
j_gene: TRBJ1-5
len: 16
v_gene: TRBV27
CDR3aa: CASNPALQGSNQPQHF
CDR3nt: TGTGCCAGCAATCCTGCTTTACAGGGTAGCAATCAGCCCCAGCATTTT

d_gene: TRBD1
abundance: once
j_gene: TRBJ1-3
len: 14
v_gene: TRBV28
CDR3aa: CASRETGRRNTIYF
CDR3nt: TGTGCCAGCAGGGAGACAGGGAGAAGAAACACCATATATTTT

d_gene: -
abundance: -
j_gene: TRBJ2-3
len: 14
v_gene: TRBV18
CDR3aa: CASSPTTGSDTQYF
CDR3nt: TGTGCCAGCTCACCAACGACGGGTTCAGATACGCAGTATTTT

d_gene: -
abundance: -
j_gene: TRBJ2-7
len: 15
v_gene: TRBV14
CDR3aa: CASSRSYPSLYEQYF
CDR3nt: TGTGCCAGCAGCCGAAGCTATCCGTCCCTCTACGAGCAGTACTTC

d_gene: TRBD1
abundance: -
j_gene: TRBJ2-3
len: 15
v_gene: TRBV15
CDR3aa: CATSRGGQGKDTQYF
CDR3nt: TGTGCCACCAGCAGAGGGGGACAGGGCAAAGATACGCAGTATTTT

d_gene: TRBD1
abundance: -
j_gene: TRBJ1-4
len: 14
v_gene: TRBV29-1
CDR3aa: CSVIGQGRNEKLFF
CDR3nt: TGCAGCGTTATCGGACAGGGGCGGAATGAAAAACTGTTTTTT

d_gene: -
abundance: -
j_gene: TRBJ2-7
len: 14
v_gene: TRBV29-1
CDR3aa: CSVEPQGGPYEQYF
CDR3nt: TGCAGCGTCGAACCGCAGGGGGGGCCCTACGAGCAGTACTTC